These 14 T cell receptor beta chains originate from one sample sequenced in a study of tissue T cells after allogeneic stem cell transplantation. The table came from immunoSEQ multiplex PCR; TCRdb's copy has only in-frame clones and leaves some out. The repertoire holds 6,000 to 9,500 clones, with approximately 40% as singletons. The time point here: mouse harvest day 14 after allogeneic transplant. Mouse grafts combined 10^7 T-cell-depleted bone marrow cells with 10^6 splenic CD5+ T cells. The source material was skin. The receptors were sampled from a female BALB/c mouse given C57BL/6 T cells with graft-versus-host disease after an allogeneic hematopoietic cell transplant.

A note on this clone: Gene names are mouse gene names. The CDR3 end lies 1 residue beyond the end of the read and is filled in from the germline J gene. The V gene is TRBV26, the J gene TRBJ2-1, with no clear D. Germline V gene lookup returns CDR1 KGHPV and CDR2 FQNQEV (reference sequence). The CDR3 contains 14 residues. Trimming pared 3 bases from V and 4 bases from J, leaving 10 bases between. CDR3 amino acids: CASSLPTTYAEQFF. The sequenced part of the CDR3 DNA is TGTGCCAGCAGTCTACCGACAACATATGCTGAGCAGTTC.

By frequency in the sample, this clone is medium-sized. Gene names follow the mouse nomenclature. The missing CDR3 end, 1 residue past where the read stops, is filled in from the germline J gene. V usage is TRBV20 and J usage is TRBJ2-1; 8 nucleotides align to TRBD2. V shed 0 bases and J 0 bases; nucleotides not matched to a gene: 1. In germline, CDR1 is GFQATS, CDR2 STVNSAI. The CDR3 has 15 amino acids. The CDR3 bases that were read are TGTGGTGCTAGGGACTGGGGGGCTAACTATGCTGAGCAGTTC. It codes for CGARDWGANYAEQF. The complete CDR3 reads CGARDWGANYAEQFF.

In this sample, this clone turned up a few times. The germline and genes are mouse ones. Read sequence stops 1 residue before the CDR3 end, and the germline J gene provides the missing end. The chain joins TRBV1 to TRBJ1-4, with D possibly being TRBD1 (5 bases). This CDR3 is built from 16 residues. CDR1 and CDR2 from the germline V gene are NSQYPW and LRSPGD (reference sequence). The V end was cut by 1 base, the J end by 0 bases, with 9 bases between. CDR3 DNA, as far as it was read: TGCACCTGCAGTGCAGGTCGGACAATTTCCAACGAAAGATTATTT. It yields the protein CTCSAGRTISNERLF. The complete CDR3 sequence is CTCSAGRTISNERLFF.

On this clone itself: These gene names are mouse names. The CDR3 goes on 1 residue after the read ends, and that part is filled in from the germline J gene. The rearrangement uses TRBV13-2 and TRBJ2-1; 11 bases are a match to TRBD2. This CDR3 spans 14 amino acids. The V and J ends lost 5 bases and 6 bases, in that order; junction bases with no gene match: 4. CDR1 and CDR2 (germline): NNHNN, SYGAGS (reference sequence). The covered CDR3 bases are TGTGCCAGCGGCCCGACTGGGGGGGGTGCTGAGCAGTTC. Its translation: CASGPTGGGAEQF. The full-length CDR3 reads as CASGPTGGGAEQFF.

About this clone: The listed genes are named as in mouse. The CDR3 is cut off 1 residue early in the read; its end comes from the germline J gene. This chain links TRBV3 with TRBJ2-3, with 9 nucleotides matching TRBD2. From germline, CDR1 is SNHLY and CDR2 FYNGKV (reference sequence). The CDR3 extends over 15 amino acids. Trimming cost V 5 bases and J 3 bases; bases outside gene matches: 6. The CDR3 bases that were read are TGTGCCAGCAGCCCAGGACTGGGGAGCGCAGAAACGCTGTAT. Residues: CASSPGLGSAETLY. The CDR3 reads in full as CASSPGLGSAETLYF.

On this clone itself: Gene names are mouse gene names. The read terminates 1 residue ahead of where the CDR3 ends, so the germline J gene completes it. V usage is TRBV23 and J usage is TRBJ2-3. The germline gives CDR1 KGHTA, CDR2 FQNQQP. The CDR3 spans 17 residues. The CDR3 sequence is CSSSQSRGGTSAETLYF. The part of the CDR3 DNA that was read is TGCTCCAGCAGTCAATCGAGAGGGGGGACTAGTGCAGAAACGCTGTAT.

About this clone itself: Mouse gene names and germline throughout. The read halts 1 residue ahead of the CDR3 end, with the missing end drawn from the germline J gene. The chain links TRBV3 to TRBJ2-2, with a weak D call TRBD1 (6 bases). CDR3 length equals 14 residues. V was pared by 5 bases and J by 4 bases, with 11 bases between. Germline V gene data show CDR1 as SNHLY and CDR2 as FYNGKV (reference sequence). The part of the CDR3 DNA that was read is TGTGCCAGCAGCACAGGGCGAGGCACCGGGCAGCTCTAC. Amino acid sequence: CASSTGRGTGQLY. The complete CDR3 reads CASSTGRGTGQLYF. The full variable domain, its missing parts supplied by reference TRBV3 and TRBJ2-2, is GPKVLQIPSHQIIDMGQMVTLNCDPVSNHLYFYWYKQILGQQMEFLVNFYNGKVMEKSKLFKDQFSVERPDGSYFTLKIQPTALEDSAVYFCASSTGRGTGQLYFGEGSKLTVL.

This clone was picked up a small number of times. The germline and genes are mouse ones. The read stops 1 residue short of the end of the CDR3; the missing end is completed from the germline J gene. V and J are TRBV26 and TRBJ1-5; TRBD1 is a possible D gene (6 bases). Germline lookup yields CDR1 KGHPV and CDR2 FQNQEV (reference sequence). V was cut by 0 bases and J by 4 bases, with 10 bases left in between. The CDR3 extends over 15 amino acids. This CDR3 reads CASSLSPGANQAPLF. The CDR3 DNA, read in part, is TGTGCCAGCAGTCTGTCGCCAGGGGCTAACCAGGCTCCGCTT.

Details on this clone: Germline and genes: mouse. Read sequence stops 1 residue before the CDR3 end, and the germline J gene provides the missing end. Other nucleotide sequences from this sample produce the same CDR3. The chain combines TRBV26 with TRBJ2-4; maybe TRBD1 (5 bases). This CDR3 has 13 amino acids. Germline CDR1 and CDR2: KGHPV and FQNQEV (reference sequence). V lost 4 bases to trimming and J lost 0 bases, with 5 bases between them. This chain's CDR3 is CASSQGSQNTLYF. The sequenced part of the CDR3 DNA is TGTGCCAGCAGTCAGGGGAGTCAAAACACCTTGTAC. Together with reference TRBV26 and TRBJ2-4, the CDR3 gives the full variable domain: NSKVIQTPRYLVKGQGQKAKMRCIPEKGHPVVFWYQQNKNNEFKFLINFQNQEVLQQIDMTEKRFSAECPSNSPCSLEIQSSEAGDSALYLCASSQGSQNTLYFGAGTRLSVL.

On this clone itself: Mouse gene names apply. The CDR3 end lies 1 residue beyond the end of the read and is filled in from the germline J gene. The chain links TRBV23 to TRBJ2-7; TRBD2 reflects the table's D call only, with no check against the DNA. The CDR3 contains 14 residues. CDR1 is KGHTA and CDR2 is FQNQQP in the germline V gene. The CDR3 sequence is CSSSLGTGGYEQYF. The covered CDR3 bases are TGCTCCAGCAGTCTCGGGACTGGGGGGTATGAACAGTAC.

Points on this clone: The genes are named according to mouse. The read comes to an end 1 residue before the CDR3 does, leaving the germline J gene to fill in the end. V and J are TRBV12-2 and TRBJ2-7, with 7 bases aligning to TRBD1. The J segment lost 5 bases and the V segment lost 0 bases, leaving 0 bases of the junction unmatched. The germline V gene has CDR1 SGHLS and CDR2 HYDKME. The CDR3 is made up of 12 amino acids. CDR3: CASSLDRDEQYF. The CDR3 bases that were read are TGTGCCAGCTCTCTCGACAGGGATGAACAGTAC.

The sample holds a few counts of this clone. Here the gene names and germline are mouse. The read ends 1 residue before the CDR3 terminus; that terminus is restored from the germline J gene. The rearrangement uses TRBV2 and TRBJ2-5, with a weak D call TRBD1 (6 bases). The CDR3 is made up of 14 amino acids. The V gene's germline CDR1 is LGHNA and CDR2 YSYQKL. Trimming took off 0 bases at V and 3 bases at J, with 7 bases between the two ends. CDR3 bases read: TGTGCCAGCAGCCAAGATGACAGGCAAGACACCCAGTAC. Translation gives CASSQDDRQDTQY. Given in full, the CDR3 is CASSQDDRQDTQYF.

As to this clone: Each gene name is a mouse one. Read data end 1 residue before the CDR3 end; the end is taken from the germline J gene. The V and J genes are TRBV31 and TRBJ2-3; 10 nucleotides match TRBD2. From germline, CDR1 is GKSSPN and CDR2 SITVG. The CDR3 extends over 15 amino acids. The V and J ends lost 2 bases and 1 base, in that order; junction bases with no gene match: 3. Partial CDR3 DNA: TGTGCCTGGAGTGCTGGGGGGGCGCGTGCAGAAACGCTGTAT. Protein: CAWSAGGARAETLY. The full-length CDR3 reads as CAWSAGGARAETLYF.

This clone was counted only a few times. All gene names here are mouse names. The read terminates 1 residue before the CDR3 end, so the remaining end is supplied by the germline J gene. J is TRBJ2-1 and V is TRBV24; 9 nucleotides match TRBD1. V lost 3 bases and J lost 6; bases outside the gene matches: 6. This CDR3 has 15 residues. Germline CDR1 and CDR2: KGHTA and FRNEEI. CDR3 amino acids: CASSLPGTGIAEQFF. The part of the CDR3 DNA that was read is TGTGCCAGCAGTCTCCCCGGGACAGGGATTGCTGAGCAGTTC.